These T cell receptor beta chains were read from a single sample in a study of blood T cell repertoires in COVID-19. Assay used: immunoSEQ multiplex PCR; TCRdb lists only in-frame clones, some missing. Here the sample spans under 200,000 clones, roughly 90% being singletons. The sample comprised peripheral blood. The source of these receptors is a man between 45 and 60 years old with acute or convalescent COVID-19. CDR3s include the opening cysteine and the closing phenylalanine or tryptophan. Clone size is given for some rows only: seen once, a few or many times, or a class if the clone is expanded.

j_call v_call clone_size cdr3_aa
TRBJ1-1 TRBV7-3 . CASSRDSNTEAFF
TRBJ1-6 TRBV19 once CASQGFYNSPLHF
TRBJ1-5 TRBV2 . CASSRDSNQPQHF
TRBJ2-2 TRBV19 . CASSIAPTRGTGELFF
TRBJ2-1 TRBV7-3 . CASSPWTSGSNEQFF
TRBJ1-6 TRBV27 . CASSSLGGSPLHF
TRBJ2-2 TRBV12-5 . CASGKSGGLTGELFF
TRBJ1-2 TRBV7-3 . CASSEQPGTGLSNYGYTF
TRBJ2-5 TRBV29-1 . CSAIRAEEETQYF
TRBJ2-7 TRBV28 . CASSLAGGSYEQYF
TRBJ2-3 TRBV5-1 . CASSSRPAGGPDTQYF
TRBJ1-2 TRBV5-5 . CASSLEGALGYTF
TRBJ2-5 TRBV7-9 . CASRSGLVWETQYF